The TCR beta chain under discussion was sequenced for a study of control samples from healthy donors and cancer patients. Sequencing used immunoSEQ multiplex PCR; TCRdb keeps in-frame clones, though not all of them. The sample consists of 150,000 to 200,000 clones, nearly 90% of them appearing once. CDR1 and CDR2 from the germline V gene are MNHEY and SMNVEV (reference sequence). This CDR3 comprises 14 residues. Losses at the gene ends were 4 bases for V and 0 bases for J; bases not matched to a gene: 2. The genes are TRBV27 and TRBJ1-2; 7 bases match TRBD1. Sequenced sample: blood. The source of this sequence is a woman between 50 and 59 years old in good health. The CDR3 nucleotides are TGTGCCAGCAGTTCGACAGGGACTAACTATGGCTACACCTTC. Translation: CASSSTGTNYGYTF.